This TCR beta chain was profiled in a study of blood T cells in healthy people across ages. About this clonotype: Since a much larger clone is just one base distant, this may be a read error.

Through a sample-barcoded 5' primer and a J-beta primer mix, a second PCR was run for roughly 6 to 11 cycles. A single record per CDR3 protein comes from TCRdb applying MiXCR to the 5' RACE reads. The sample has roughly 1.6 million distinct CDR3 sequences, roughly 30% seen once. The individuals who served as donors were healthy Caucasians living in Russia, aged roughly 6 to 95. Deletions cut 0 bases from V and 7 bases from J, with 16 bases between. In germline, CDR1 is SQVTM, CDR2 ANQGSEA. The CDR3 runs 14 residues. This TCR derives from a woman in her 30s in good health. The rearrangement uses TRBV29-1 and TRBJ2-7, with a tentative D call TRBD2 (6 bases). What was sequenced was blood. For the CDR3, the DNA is TGCAGCGTTGAAGAACCAGGACTATGGGGGGAGCAGTACTTC. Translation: CSVEEPGLWGEQYF.